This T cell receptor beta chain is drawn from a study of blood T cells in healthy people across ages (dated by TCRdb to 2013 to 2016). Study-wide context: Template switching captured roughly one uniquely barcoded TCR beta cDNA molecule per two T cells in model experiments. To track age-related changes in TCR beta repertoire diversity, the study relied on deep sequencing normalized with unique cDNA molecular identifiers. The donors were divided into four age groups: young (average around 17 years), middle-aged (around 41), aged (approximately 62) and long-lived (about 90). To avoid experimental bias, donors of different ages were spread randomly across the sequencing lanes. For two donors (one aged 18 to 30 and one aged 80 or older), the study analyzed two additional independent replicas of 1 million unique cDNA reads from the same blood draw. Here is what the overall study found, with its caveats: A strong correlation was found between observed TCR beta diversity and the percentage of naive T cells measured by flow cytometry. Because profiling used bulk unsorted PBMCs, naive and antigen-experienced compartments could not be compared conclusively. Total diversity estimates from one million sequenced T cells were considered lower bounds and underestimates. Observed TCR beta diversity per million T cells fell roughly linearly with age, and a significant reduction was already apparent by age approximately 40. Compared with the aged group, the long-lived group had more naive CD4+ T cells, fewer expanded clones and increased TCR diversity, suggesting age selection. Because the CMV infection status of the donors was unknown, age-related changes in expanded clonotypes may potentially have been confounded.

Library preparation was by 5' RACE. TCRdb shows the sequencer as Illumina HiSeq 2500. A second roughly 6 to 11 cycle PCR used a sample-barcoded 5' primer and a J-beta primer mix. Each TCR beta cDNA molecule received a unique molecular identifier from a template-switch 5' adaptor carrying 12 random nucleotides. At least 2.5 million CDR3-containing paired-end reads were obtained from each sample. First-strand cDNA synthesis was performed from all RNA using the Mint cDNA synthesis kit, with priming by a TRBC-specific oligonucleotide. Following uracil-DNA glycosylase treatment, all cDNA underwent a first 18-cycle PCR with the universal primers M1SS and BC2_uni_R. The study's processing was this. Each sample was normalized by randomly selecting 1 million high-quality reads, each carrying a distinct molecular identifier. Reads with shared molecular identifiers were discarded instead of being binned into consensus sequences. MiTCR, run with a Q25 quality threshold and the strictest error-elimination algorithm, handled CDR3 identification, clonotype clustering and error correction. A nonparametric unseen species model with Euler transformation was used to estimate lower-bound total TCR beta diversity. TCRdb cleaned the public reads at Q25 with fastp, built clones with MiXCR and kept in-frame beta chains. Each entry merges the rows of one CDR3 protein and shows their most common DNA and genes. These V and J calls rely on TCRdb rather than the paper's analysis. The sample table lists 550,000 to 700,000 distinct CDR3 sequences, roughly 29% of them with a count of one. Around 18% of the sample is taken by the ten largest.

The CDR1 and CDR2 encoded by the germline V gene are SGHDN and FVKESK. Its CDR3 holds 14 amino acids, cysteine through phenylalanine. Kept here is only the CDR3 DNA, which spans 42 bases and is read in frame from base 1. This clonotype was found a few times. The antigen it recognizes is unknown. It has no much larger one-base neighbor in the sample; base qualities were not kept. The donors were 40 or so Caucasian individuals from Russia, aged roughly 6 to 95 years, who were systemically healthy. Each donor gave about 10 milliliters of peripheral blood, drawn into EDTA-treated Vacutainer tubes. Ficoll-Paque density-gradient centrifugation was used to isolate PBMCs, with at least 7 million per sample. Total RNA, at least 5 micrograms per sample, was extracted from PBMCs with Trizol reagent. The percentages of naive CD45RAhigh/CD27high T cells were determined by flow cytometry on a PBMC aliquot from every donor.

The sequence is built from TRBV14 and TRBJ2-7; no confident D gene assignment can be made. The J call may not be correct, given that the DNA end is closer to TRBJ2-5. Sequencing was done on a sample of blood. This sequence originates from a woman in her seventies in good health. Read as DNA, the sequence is TGTGCCAGCAGCCCAGCACGATTTCAAGAGACCCAGTACTTC. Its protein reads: CASSPARFQETQYF.